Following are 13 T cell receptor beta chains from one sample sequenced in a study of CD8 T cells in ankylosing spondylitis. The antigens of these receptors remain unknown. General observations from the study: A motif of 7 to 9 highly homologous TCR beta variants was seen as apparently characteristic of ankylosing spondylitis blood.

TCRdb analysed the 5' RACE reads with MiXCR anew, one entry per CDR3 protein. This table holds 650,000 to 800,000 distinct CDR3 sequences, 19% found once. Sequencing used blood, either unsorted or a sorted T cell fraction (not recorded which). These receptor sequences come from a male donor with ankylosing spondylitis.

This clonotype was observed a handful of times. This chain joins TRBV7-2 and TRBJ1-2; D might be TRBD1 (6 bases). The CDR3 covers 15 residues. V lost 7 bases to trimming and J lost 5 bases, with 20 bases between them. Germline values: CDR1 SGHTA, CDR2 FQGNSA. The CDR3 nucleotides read TGTGCCAGCATCCCAGGGGCAGGCCTGGGGTATGGCTACACCTTC. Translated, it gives CASIPGAGLGYGYTF.

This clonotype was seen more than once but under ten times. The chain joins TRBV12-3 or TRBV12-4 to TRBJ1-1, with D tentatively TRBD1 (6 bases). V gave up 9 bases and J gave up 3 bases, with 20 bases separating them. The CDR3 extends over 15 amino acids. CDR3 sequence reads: CASRPMGAGHTEAFF. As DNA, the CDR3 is TGTGCCAGTAGACCGATGGGGGCCGGGCACACTGAAGCTTTCTTT.

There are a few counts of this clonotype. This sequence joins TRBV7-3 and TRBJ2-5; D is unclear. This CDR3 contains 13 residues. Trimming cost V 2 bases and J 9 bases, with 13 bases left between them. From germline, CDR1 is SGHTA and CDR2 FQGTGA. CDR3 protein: CASSLGPERAQYF. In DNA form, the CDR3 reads TGTGCCAGCAGCTTAGGCCCCGAAAGGGCCCAGTACTTC.

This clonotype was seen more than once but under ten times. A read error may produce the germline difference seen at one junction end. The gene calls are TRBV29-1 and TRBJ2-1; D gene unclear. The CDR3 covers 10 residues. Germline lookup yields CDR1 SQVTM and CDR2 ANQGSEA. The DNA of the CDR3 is TGCAGCGTTTACTACAACGAGCAGTTCTTC. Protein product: CSVYYNEQFF.

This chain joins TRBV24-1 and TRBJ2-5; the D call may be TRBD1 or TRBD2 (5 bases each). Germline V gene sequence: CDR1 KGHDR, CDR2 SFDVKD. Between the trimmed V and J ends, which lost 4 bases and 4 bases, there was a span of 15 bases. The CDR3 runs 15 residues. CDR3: CATSDATEGLETQYF. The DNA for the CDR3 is TGTGCCACCAGTGACGCGACCGAGGGGTTAGAGACCCAGTACTTC.

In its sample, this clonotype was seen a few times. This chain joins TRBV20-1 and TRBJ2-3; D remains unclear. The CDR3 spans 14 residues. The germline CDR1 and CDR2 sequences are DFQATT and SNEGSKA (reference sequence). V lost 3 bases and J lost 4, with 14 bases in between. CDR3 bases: TGCAGTGCTAGGCGGCCCTATGGGGCAGATACGCAGTATTTT. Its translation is CSARRPYGADTQYF.

The CDR3 reads CATSGGRGRNQPQHF. The CDR3 DNA reads as TGTGCCACCAGTGGAGGTAGGGGGCGAAATCAGCCCCAGCATTTT. The chain uses TRBV24-1 and TRBJ1-5, with 7 bases identical to TRBD1. This CDR3 spans 15 amino acids. After removal of 5 bases from V and 4 bases from J, the junction contained 7 bases not matched to a gene. Germline assignment: CDR1 KGHDR and CDR2 SFDVKD.

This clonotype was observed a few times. CDR3 sequence: CASSSSANFPNQPQHF. CDR3 nucleotides: TGTGCCAGCAGTTCCAGCGCAAACTTCCCAAATCAGCCCCAGCATTTT. The chain is built from TRBV28 and TRBJ1-5; unclear D gene. CDR1 is MDHEN and CDR2 is SYDVKM in the germline V gene. The CDR3 is 16 residues long. V dropped 4 bases and J dropped 4 bases, with 17 bases sitting between them. The whole variable domain, remainder taken from reference TRBV28 and TRBJ1-5, is DVKVTQSSRYLVKRTGEKVFLECVQDMDHENMFWYRQDPGLGLRLIYFSYDVKMKEKGDIPEGYSVSREKKERFSLILESASTNQTSMYLCASSSSANFPNQPQHFGDGTRLSIL.

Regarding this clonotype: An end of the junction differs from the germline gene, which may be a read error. CDR3 in DNA: TGTGCCAGCAGTGAATATGTCACGGGGGGGCGGCTCTTC. This gives the protein CASSEYVTGGRLF. This chain uses TRBV25-1 with TRBJ2-1; 8 bases align to TRBD2. The CDR3 sequence is 13 residues long. Germline CDR1 MGHDK, CDR2 SYGVNS.

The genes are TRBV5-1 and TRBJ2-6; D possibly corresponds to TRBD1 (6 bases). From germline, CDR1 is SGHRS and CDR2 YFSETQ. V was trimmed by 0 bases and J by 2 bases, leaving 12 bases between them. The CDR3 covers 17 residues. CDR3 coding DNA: TGCGCCAGCAGCTTGGCCGTGTGGGGGCCTGGGGCCAACGTCCTGACTTTC. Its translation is CASSLAVWGPGANVLTF.

The CDR3 sequence is CASTILAGGFGDEQFF. CDR3 DNA sequence: TGTGCCAGCACAATTCTAGCGGGAGGCTTTGGGGATGAGCAGTTCTTC. This chain links TRBV2 with TRBJ2-1, with 11 bases aligning to TRBD2. Germline-derived CDR1 and CDR2 are SNHLY and FYNNEI. V lost 7 bases, J lost 8 bases, and 13 bases stayed unmatched. CDR3 length: 16 residues.

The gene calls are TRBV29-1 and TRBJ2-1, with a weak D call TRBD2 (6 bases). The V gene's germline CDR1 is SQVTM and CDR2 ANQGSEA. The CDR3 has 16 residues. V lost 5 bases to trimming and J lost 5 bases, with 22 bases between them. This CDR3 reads CSVPPPLGAGNNEQFF. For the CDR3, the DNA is TGCAGCGTTCCCCCCCCCCTAGGGGCGGGGAACAATGAGCAGTTCTTC.

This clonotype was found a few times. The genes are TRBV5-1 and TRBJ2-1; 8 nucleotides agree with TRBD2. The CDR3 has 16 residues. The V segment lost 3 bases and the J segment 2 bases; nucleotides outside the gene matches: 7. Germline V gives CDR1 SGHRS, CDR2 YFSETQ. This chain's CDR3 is CASSSSGGPTYNEQFF. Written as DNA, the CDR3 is TGCGCCAGCAGCTCCAGCGGGGGCCCTACCTACAATGAGCAGTTCTTC.